The sequence of this T cell receptor beta chain was determined in a study of T-cell reconstitution after alpha-beta-depleted transplantation in children. Preparation of the TCRbeta library used unique molecular identifiers. Using its own MiXCR run on the PCR reads, TCRdb lists one record per CDR3 protein. The sample holds 640,000 or so distinct CDR3 sequences, around 17% seen once. V was cut by 1 base and J by 5 bases, with 11 bases left in between. CDR1 and CDR2 from the germline V gene are DFQATT and SNEGSKA (reference sequence). The length of the CDR3 is 13 residues. The receptor was isolated from a human donor who donated a stem cell graft to a child with acute myeloid leukemia. The rearrangement uses TRBV20-1 and TRBJ2-5; D remains ambiguous. The sequencing used PBMCs from the stem cell graft donor, collected from the stem cell graft. CDR3 region: CSARVSPGETQYF. The CDR3 DNA follows: TGCAGTGCTAGAGTTTCGCCTGGGGAGACCCAGTACTTC.